The next 3 T cell receptor beta chains were all read from a single sample in a study of immune evolution from preneoplasia to lung adenocarcinoma. Assay: immunoSEQ multiplex PCR; the TCRdb copy retains only in-frame clones and omits some. The sample yields around 4,800 clones, around 80% seen once. The specimen was FFPE minimally invasive lung adenocarcinoma tissue. These receptors were taken from a person aged 55-79 years with lung adenocarcinoma.

This chain joins TRBV6-5 and TRBJ1-2; a weak D match, TRBD1 (5 bases). V dropped 5 bases and J dropped 0 bases, with 13 bases sitting between them. The CDR3 is 15 residues long. Germline V gene sequence: CDR1 MNHEY, CDR2 SVGAGI. This chain's CDR3 is CASSHRGGANYGYTF. The CDR3, as DNA: TGTGCCAGCAGTCACCGGGGGGGTGCTAACTATGGCTACACCTTC.

This clone was observed a few times. V gene TRBV6-1 combines with J gene TRBJ1-5; D uncertain. CDR1 and CDR2 (germline): MNHNS, SASEGT. This CDR3 has 14 amino acids. V was cut by 0 bases and J by 4 bases, with 7 bases left in between. CDR3 DNA: TGTGCCAGCAGTGAAGCGGGATGGAATCAGCCCCAGCATTTT. It yields the protein CASSEAGWNQPQHF.

The genes are TRBV19 and TRBJ2-7, with 10 bases lining up with TRBD2. The CDR3 is 14 residues long. Losses at the gene ends were 6 bases for V and 5 bases for J; bases not matched to a gene: 7. CDR1 and CDR2 (germline): LNHDA, SQIVND (reference sequence). CDR3 coding DNA: TGTGCCAGTAGGCGGGGAGGACTAGCGGACGAGCAGTACTTC. Its translation: CASRRGGLADEQYF.